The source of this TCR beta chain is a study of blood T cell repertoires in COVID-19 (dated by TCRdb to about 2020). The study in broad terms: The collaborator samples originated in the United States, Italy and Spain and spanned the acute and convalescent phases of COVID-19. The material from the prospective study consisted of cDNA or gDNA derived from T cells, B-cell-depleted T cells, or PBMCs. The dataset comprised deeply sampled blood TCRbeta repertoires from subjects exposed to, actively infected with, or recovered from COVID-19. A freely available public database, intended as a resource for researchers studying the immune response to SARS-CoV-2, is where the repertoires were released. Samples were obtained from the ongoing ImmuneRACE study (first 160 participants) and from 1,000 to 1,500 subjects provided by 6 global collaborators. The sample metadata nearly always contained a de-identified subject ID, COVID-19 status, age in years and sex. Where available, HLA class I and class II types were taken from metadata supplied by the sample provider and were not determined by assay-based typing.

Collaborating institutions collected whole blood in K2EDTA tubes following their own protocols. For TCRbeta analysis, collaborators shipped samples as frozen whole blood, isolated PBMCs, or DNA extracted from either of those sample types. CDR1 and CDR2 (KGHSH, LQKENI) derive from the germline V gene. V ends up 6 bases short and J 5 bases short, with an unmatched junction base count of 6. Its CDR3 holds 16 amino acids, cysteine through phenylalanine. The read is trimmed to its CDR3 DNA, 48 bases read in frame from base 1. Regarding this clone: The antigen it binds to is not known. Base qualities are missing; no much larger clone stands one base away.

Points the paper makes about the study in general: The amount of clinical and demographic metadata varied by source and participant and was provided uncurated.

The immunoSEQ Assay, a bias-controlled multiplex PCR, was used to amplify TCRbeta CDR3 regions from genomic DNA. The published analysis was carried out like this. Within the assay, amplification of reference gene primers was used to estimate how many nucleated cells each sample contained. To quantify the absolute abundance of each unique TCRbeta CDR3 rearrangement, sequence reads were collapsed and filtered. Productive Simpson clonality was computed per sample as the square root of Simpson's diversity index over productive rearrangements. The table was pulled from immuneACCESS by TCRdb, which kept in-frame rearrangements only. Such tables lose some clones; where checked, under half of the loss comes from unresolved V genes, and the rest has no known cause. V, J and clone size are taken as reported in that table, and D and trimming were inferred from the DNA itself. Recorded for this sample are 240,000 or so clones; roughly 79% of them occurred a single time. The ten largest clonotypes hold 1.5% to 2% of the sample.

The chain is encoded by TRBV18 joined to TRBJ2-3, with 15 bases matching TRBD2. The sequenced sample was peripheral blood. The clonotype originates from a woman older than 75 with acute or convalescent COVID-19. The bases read TGTGCCAGCTCTCGACCGGGACTAGCGGGGGGAGATACGCAGTATTTT. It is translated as CASSRPGLAGGDTQYF.